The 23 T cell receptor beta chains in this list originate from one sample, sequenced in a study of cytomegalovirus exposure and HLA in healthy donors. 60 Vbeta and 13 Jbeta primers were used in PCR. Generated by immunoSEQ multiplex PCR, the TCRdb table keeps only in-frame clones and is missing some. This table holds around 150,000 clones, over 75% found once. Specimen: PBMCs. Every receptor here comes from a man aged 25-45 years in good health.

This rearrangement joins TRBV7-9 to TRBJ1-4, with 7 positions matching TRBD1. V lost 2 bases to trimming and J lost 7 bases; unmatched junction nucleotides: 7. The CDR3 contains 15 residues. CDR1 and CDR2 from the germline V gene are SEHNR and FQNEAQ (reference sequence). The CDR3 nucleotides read TGTGCCAGCAGCTTAAGAGAGGGGGCTGGTGAAAAACTGTTTTTT. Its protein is CASSLREGAGEKLFF.

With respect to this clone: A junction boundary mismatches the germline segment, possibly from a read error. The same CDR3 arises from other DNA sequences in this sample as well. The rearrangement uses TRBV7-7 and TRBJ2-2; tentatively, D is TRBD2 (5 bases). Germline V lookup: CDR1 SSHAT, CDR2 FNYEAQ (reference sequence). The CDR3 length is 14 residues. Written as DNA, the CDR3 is TGTGCTAGCAGCCTCCGGGGAAACACCGGGGAGCTGTTTTTT. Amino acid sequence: CASSLRGNTGELFF.

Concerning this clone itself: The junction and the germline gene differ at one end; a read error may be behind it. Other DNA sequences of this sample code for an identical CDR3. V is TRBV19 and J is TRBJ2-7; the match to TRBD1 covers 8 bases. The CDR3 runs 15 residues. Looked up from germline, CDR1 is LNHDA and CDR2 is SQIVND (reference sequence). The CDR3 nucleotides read TGTGCCAGCAGTATCGCCTGGGACAGGTCCTACGAGCAGTACTTC. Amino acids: CASSIAWDRSYEQYF.

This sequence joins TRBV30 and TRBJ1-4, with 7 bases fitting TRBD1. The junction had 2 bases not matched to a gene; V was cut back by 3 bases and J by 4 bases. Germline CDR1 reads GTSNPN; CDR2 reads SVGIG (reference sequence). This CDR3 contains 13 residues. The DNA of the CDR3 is TGTGCCTGGAGGCGACAGGGTAATGAAAAACTGTTTTTT. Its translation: CAWRRQGNEKLFF.

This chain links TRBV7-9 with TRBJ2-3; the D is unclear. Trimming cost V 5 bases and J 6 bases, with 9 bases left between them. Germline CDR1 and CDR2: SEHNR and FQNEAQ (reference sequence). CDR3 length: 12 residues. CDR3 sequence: CASSPSPDTQYF. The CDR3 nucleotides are TGTGCCAGCAGCCCGTCTCCGGATACGCAGTATTTT.

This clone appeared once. In DNA, the CDR3 is TGTGCCAGCAGTGATGGACAGGGGGCATCAGATACGCAGTATTTT. Its translation: CASSDGQGASDTQYF. This chain links TRBV6-1 with TRBJ2-3; 11 bases are shared with TRBD1. Losses at the gene ends were 3 bases for V and 4 bases for J; bases not matched to a gene: 3. Per germline, CDR1 MNHNS and CDR2 SASEGT. This CDR3 has 15 residues.

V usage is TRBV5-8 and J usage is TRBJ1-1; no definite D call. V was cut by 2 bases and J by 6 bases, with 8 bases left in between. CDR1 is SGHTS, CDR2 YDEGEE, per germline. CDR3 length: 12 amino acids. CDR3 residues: CASSLGGPEAFF. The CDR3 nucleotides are TGTGCCAGCAGCTTAGGAGGGCCTGAAGCTTTCTTT.

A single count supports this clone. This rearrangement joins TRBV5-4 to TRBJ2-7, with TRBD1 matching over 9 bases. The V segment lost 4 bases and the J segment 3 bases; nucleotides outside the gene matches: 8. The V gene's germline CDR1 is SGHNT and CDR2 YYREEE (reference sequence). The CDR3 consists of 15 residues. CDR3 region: CASSHGDRGFYEQYF. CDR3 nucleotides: TGTGCCAGCAGCCACGGCGACAGGGGGTTCTACGAGCAGTACTTC.

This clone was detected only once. The CDR3 here is CASSRTSTHYGYTF. The CDR3 DNA is TGTGCCAGCAGTAGGACATCTACGCACTATGGCTACACCTTC. This sequence joins TRBV6-1 and TRBJ1-2; tentative D call: TRBD1 (5 bases). Trimming stripped 5 bases from V and 3 bases from J, with 13 bases between. This CDR3 spans 14 amino acids. From germline, CDR1 is MNHNS and CDR2 SASEGT.

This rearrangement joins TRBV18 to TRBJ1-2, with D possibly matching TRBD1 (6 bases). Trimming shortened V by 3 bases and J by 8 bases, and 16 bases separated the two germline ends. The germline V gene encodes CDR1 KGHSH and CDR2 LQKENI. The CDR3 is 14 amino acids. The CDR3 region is CASSPVSTGSGYTF. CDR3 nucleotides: TGTGCCAGCTCACCGGTTTCTACAGGGAGCGGCTACACCTTC.

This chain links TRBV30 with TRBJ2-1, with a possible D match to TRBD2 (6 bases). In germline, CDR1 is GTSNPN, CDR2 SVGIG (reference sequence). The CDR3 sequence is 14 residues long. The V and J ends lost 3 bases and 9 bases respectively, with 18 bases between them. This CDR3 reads CAWSLAQTSSEQFF. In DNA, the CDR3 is TGTGCCTGGAGCCTAGCGCAGACATCCAGTGAGCAGTTCTTC.

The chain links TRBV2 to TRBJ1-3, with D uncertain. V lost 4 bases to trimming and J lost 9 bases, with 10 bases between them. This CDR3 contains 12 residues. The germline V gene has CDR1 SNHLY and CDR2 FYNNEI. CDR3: CASSVEARTIYF. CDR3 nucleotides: TGTGCCAGCAGTGTCGAGGCGCGCACCATATATTTT.

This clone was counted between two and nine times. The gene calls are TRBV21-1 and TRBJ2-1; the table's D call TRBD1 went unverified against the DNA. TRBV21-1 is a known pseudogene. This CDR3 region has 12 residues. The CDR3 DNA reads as TGTGCCGCGGACAGGGGTTACAATGAGCAGTTCTTC. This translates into CAADRGYNEQFF.

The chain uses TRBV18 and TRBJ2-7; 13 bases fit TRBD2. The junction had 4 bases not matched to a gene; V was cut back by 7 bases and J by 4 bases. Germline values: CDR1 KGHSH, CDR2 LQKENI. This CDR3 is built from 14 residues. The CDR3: CASLGTSGKYEQYF. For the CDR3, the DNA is TGTGCCAGCTTGGGGACTAGCGGGAAATACGAGCAGTACTTC.

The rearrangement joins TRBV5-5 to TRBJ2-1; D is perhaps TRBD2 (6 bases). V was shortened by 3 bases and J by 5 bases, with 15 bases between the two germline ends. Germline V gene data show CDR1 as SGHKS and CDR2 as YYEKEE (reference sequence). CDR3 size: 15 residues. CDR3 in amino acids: CASSWDLGGHNEQFF. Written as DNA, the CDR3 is TGTGCCAGCAGCTGGGACTTGGGTGGCCACAATGAGCAGTTCTTC.

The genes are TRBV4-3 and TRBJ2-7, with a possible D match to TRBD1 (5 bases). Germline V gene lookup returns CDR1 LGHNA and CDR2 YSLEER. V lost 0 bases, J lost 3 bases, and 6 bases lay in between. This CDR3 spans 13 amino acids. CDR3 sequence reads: CASSQDDSYEQYF. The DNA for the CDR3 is TGCGCCAGCAGCCAAGATGACAGCTACGAGCAGTACTTC.

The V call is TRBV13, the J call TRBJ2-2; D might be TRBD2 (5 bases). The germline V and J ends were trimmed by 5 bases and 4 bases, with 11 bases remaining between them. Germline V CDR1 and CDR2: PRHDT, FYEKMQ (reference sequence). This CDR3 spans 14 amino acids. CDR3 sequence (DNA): TGTGCCAGCAGCAGAGGGCGTCCCACCGGGGAGCTGTTTTTT. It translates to CASSRGRPTGELFF.

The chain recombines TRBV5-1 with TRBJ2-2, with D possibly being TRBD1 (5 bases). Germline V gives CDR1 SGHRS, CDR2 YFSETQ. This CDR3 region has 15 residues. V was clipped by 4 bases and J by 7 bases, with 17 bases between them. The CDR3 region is CASSPEYDSYGELFF. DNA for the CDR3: TGCGCCAGCAGCCCCGAGTATGACAGCTACGGGGAGCTGTTTTTT.

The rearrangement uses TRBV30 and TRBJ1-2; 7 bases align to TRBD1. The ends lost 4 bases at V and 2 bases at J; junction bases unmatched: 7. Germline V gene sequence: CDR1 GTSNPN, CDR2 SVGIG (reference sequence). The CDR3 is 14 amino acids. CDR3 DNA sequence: TGTGCCTGGATTGGAGGGACAGCCAACTATGGCTACACCTTC. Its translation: CAWIGGTANYGYTF. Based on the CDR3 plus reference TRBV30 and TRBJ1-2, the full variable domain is SQTIHQWPATLVQPVGSPLSLECTVEGTSNPNLYWYRQAAGRGLQLLFYSVGIGQISSEVPQNLSASRPQDRQFILSSKKLLLSDSGFYLCAWIGGTANYGYTFGSGTRLTVV.

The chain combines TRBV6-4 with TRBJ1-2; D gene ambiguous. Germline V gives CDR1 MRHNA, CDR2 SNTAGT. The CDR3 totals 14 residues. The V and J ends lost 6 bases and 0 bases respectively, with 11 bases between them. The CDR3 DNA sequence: TGTGCCAGCAGGCTCGTAGATCCTAACTATGGCTACACCTTC. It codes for CASRLVDPNYGYTF.

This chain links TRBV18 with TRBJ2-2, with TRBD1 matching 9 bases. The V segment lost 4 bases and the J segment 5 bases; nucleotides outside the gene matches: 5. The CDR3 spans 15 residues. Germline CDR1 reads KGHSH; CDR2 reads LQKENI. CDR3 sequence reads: CASSLDRGRTGELFF. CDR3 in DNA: TGTGCCAGCTCACTCGACAGGGGGAGGACCGGGGAGCTGTTTTTT.

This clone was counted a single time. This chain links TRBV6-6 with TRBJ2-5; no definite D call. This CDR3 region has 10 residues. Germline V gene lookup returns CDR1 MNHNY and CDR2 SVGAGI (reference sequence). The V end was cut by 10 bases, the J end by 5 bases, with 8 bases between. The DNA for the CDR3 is TGTGCCACCTCAGCGGAGACCCAGTACTTC. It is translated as CATSAETQYF.

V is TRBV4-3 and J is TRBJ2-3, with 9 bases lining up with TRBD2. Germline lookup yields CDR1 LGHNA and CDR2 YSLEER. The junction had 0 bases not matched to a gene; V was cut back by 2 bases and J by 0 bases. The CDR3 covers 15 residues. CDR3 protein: CASSQSGRSTDTQYF. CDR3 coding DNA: TGCGCCAGCAGCCAAAGCGGGAGGAGCACAGATACGCAGTATTTT.